This T cell receptor (beta chain) emerged from a study of blood T cells in healthy people across ages. This clonotype appeared many times. The antigen remains unidentified. Alongside a J-beta primer mix, a sample-barcoded 5' primer served in a second PCR lasting about 6 to 11 cycles. TCRdb re-called the 5' RACE reads with MiXCR, one entry per CDR3 protein. The sample includes 850,000 or so distinct CDR3 sequences, more than 25% of them seen just once. The ends lost 5 bases at V and 3 bases at J; junction bases unmatched: 2. CDR3 length: 13 residues. Germline lookup yields CDR1 GTSNPN and CDR2 SVGIG (reference sequence). The study, taken as a whole, reports: Unsorted PBMCs ruled out conclusive naive versus antigen-experienced comparison.

A minimum of 7 million PBMCs was isolated per sample. The sequence derives from a woman of 80 years or more in good health. The sample taken for sequencing was blood. This sequence joins TRBV30 and TRBJ2-3, with 10 bases matching TRBD1. The CDR3 bases are TGTGCCTGGGGGACAGGGGTTACAGATACGCAGTATTTT. It is translated as CAWGTGVTDTQYF.